This record concerns one TCR beta chain sequence. Between the trimmed V and J ends, which lost 0 bases and 1 base, there was a span of 4 bases. The CDR3 has 13 amino acids. From germline, CDR1 is SGHRS and CDR2 YFSETQ. This specimen belongs to a study of blood T cell repertoires in COVID-19. Assay: immunoSEQ multiplex PCR; the TCRdb copy retains only in-frame clones and omits some. The sample holds 410,000 or so clones; approximately 90% are singletons and the top ten take about 1.6%. The receptor was derived from a woman aged 40 to 50 with COVID-19, enrolled during active disease. Specimen: peripheral blood. This rearrangement joins TRBV5-1 to TRBJ1-1; the D is unclear. The CDR3 region is CASSLVSNTEAFF. CDR3 coding DNA: TGCGCCAGCAGCTTGGTCTCGAACACTGAAGCTTTCTTT.